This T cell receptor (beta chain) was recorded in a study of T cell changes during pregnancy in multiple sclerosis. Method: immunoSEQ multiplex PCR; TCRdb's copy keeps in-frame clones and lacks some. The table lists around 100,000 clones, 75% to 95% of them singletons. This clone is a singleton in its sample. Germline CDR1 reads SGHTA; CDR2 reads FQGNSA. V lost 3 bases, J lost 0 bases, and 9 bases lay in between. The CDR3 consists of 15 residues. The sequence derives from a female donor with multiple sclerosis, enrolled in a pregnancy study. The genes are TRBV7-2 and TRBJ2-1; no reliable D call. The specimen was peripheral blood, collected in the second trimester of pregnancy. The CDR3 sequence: CASSLEMYSYNEQFF. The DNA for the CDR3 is TGTGCCAGCAGCTTGGAGATGTACTCCTACAATGAGCAGTTCTTC. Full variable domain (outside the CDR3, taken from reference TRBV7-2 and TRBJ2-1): GAGVSQSPSNKVTEKGKDVELRCDPISGHTALYWYRQSLGQGLEFLIYFQGNSAPDKSGLPSDRFSAERTGGSVSTLTIQRTQQEDSAVYLCASSLEMYSYNEQFFGPGTRLTVL.